This TCR beta chain comes out of a study of human T cells and chemical hapten exposure. Study background: 2% DPC was applied to approximately 2 cm by approximately 2 cm of upper inner arm skin for sensitization.

TCRdb reprocessed the RACE reads via MiXCR and lists one record per CDR3 protein. Among approximately 90,000 distinct CDR3 sequences, about an eighth were seen once, and the ten largest hold approximately 2%. The germline gives CDR1 MNHEY, CDR2 SMNVEV (reference sequence). Trimming took 6 bases from V and 9 from J, leaving 15 bases between them. The CDR3 length is 13 residues. As to time point: patch test 1, 2 weeks after DPC sensitization. Noted treatment: therapeutic diphenylcyclopropenone sensitization with weekly scalp DPC. This clonotype was detected a few times. The sequence came from a woman between 35 and 50 years old with alopecia areata. Some clones in this sample may be carry-over from other donors' samples. This chain connects TRBV27 to TRBJ2-1, with D maybe TRBD1 (6 bases). Sequencing used whole blood, obtained in connection with sensitization to the hapten diphenylcyclopropenone (DPC). CDR3 coding DNA: TGTGCCAGCAGGCGTATACAGGGCCTTGAGCAGTTCTTC. Its protein product is CASRRIQGLEQFF.